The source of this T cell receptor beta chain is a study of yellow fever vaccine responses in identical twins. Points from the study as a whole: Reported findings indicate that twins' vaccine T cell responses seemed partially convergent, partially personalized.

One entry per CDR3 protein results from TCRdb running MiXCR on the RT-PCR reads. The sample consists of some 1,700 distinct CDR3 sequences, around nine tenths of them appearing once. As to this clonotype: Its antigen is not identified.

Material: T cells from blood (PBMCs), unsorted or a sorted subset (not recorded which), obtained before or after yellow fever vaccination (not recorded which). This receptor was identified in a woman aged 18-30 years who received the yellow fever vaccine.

As DNA, the CDR3 is TGTGCCAGCAGTTACCAGGGTTTCACTGAAGCTTTCTTT. Amino acids: CASSYQGFTEAFF. The V gene is TRBV6-8, the J gene TRBJ1-1; a possible D gene is TRBD1 (5 bases). Trimming removed 2 bases from V and 4 bases from J, with 8 bases in between. The CDR3 consists of 13 residues. Germline assignment: CDR1 MNHGY and CDR2 SAAAGT.